The present T cell receptor (beta chain) was sequenced within a study of T cells in Graves' hyperthyroidism and ophthalmopathy. Study-wide findings and caveats: Most expanded thyroid clonotypes above 0.001 recurred in blood. The model anticipated ophthalmopathy a median approximately 6.6 months pre-onset.

This clonotype was seen at least ten times. The antigen remains unidentified. Germline assignment: CDR1 WNHNN and CDR2 SYGVQD (reference sequence). The CDR3 is 13 amino acids. V lost 11 bases to trimming and J lost 11 bases, with 22 bases between them. Regions amplified from RNA transcripts were the TCR beta CDR3 regions. HTBI primers were the set used in a first-round RT-PCR of the TCR CDR3. TCRdb re-called the multiplex PCR reads with MiXCR, one entry per CDR3 protein. The data contain 500,000 to 600,000 distinct CDR3 sequences, just over 45% of them singletons. The clonotype originates from an adult woman with Graves' disease, either hyperthyroidism or ophthalmopathy (not recorded which). The chain is built from TRBV10-1 and TRBJ1-5; possible D gene TRBD1, 6 bases. The sequencing sample was made of peripheral blood or thyroid tissue (not recorded which). Here the CDR3 reads CAARKVGGWSQHF. As DNA, the CDR3 is TGCGCCGCCCGGAAGGTGGGGGGCTGGTCCCAGCATTTT.